The rows below give T cell receptor beta chains drawn from one sample of a study of blood T cell repertoires in COVID-19. This table comes from immunoSEQ multiplex PCR, and its TCRdb copy is limited to in-frame clones, with some not included. Here the sample spans around 98,000 clones, 70% to 90% being singletons. Sequencing was done on a sample of peripheral blood. These receptors all come from a man aged 70-80 years with acute or convalescent COVID-19. Each CDR3 is given with its conserved first and last residue. The D gene is left open where the match is weak. The size field is filled for only some rows; it gives once, few, many or a size class.

CDR3nt: TGTGCCAGCAGCGTAGGACAGAACACCGGGGAGCTGTTTTTT
CDR3aa: CASSVGQNTGELFF
v_gene: TRBV9
d_gene: NA
j_gene: TRBJ2-2
abundance: NA

CDR3nt: TGTGCCAGCAGAAGATTGGACAGTCCAGGTAGGGAGCAGTACTTC
CDR3aa: CASRRLDSPGREQYF
v_gene: TRBV2
d_gene: NA
j_gene: TRBJ2-7
abundance: NA

CDR3nt: TGTGCCAGCAGTTACTCGCGGGGATTATACTATGGCTACACCTTC
CDR3aa: CASSYSRGLYYGYTF
v_gene: TRBV6-2/TRBV6-3
d_gene: NA
j_gene: TRBJ1-2
abundance: NA

CDR3nt: TGCGCCAGCAGCCCAGCGGCCGTAGGAGAGACCCAGTACTTC
CDR3aa: CASSPAAVGETQYF
v_gene: TRBV10-1
d_gene: NA
j_gene: TRBJ2-5
abundance: NA

CDR3nt: TGTGCCAGCAGTGAAACGAGCTCCTATAATTCACCCCTCCACTTT
CDR3aa: CASSETSSYNSPLHF
v_gene: TRBV6-4
d_gene: NA
j_gene: TRBJ1-6
abundance: once

CDR3nt: TGTGCCAGCAGTTACCTAAGGGGGCTCACTGAAGCTTTCTTT
CDR3aa: CASSYLRGLTEAFF
v_gene: TRBV6-6
d_gene: TRBD1
j_gene: TRBJ1-1
abundance: NA

CDR3nt: TGTGCCAGCTCAAAAACAGATTCAACTAATGAAAAACTGTTTTTT
CDR3aa: CASSKTDSTNEKLFF
v_gene: TRBV18
d_gene: NA
j_gene: TRBJ1-4
abundance: NA

CDR3nt: TGTGCCAGCAGTGCAAGGACAGGGGCCTATAATTCACCCCTCCACTTT
CDR3aa: CASSARTGAYNSPLHF
v_gene: TRBV6-1
d_gene: TRBD1
j_gene: TRBJ1-6
abundance: NA

CDR3nt: TGTGCCGTCCAGGGTTTGTTGGCCGGAAACACCATATATTTT
CDR3aa: CAVQGLLAGNTIYF
v_gene: TRBV6-5
d_gene: NA
j_gene: TRBJ1-3
abundance: NA

CDR3nt: TGTGCCAGCAGCTTAACAGGGGAGGTGACAGAGACCCAGTACTTC
CDR3aa: CASSLTGEVTETQYF
v_gene: TRBV7-9
d_gene: NA
j_gene: TRBJ2-5
abundance: once

CDR3nt: TGTGCCAGCAGCTCCCCCGGGACTAGGGACCAAGAGACCCAGTACTTC
CDR3aa: CASSSPGTRDQETQYF
v_gene: TRBV5-6
d_gene: TRBD2
j_gene: TRBJ2-5
abundance: NA

CDR3nt: TGTGCCAGCAGTGAAGCGCTTCACCAGCGGGGTCTTTCCTACGAGCAGTACTTC
CDR3aa: CASSEALHQRGLSYEQYF
v_gene: TRBV6-1
d_gene: TRBD2
j_gene: TRBJ2-7
abundance: few

CDR3nt: TGTGCCAGCAGCCAGGGACAGATACCCTCCTACGAGCAGTACTTC
CDR3aa: CASSQGQIPSYEQYF
v_gene: TRBV7-3
d_gene: TRBD1
j_gene: TRBJ2-7
abundance: NA

CDR3nt: TGTGCCAGCAGCTTAAACGGGTATAGCAATCAGCCCCAGCATTTT
CDR3aa: CASSLNGYSNQPQHF
v_gene: TRBV7-6
d_gene: NA
j_gene: TRBJ1-5
abundance: NA

CDR3nt: TGCAGTGCTAGTTTTCATCGGCAGGGGGCGGCCATTCAGTACTTC
CDR3aa: CSASFHRQGAAIQYF
v_gene: TRBV20-1
d_gene: TRBD1
j_gene: TRBJ2-4
abundance: NA

CDR3nt: TGTGCCAGCAGTTATAACAGGGGAGACTCTGGAAACACCATATATTTT
CDR3aa: CASSYNRGDSGNTIYF
v_gene: TRBV28
d_gene: TRBD1
j_gene: TRBJ1-3
abundance: NA

CDR3nt: TGTGCCAGCAGCCCTGGCTTAAGCAATCAGCCCCAGCATTTT
CDR3aa: CASSPGLSNQPQHF
v_gene: TRBV5-4
d_gene: NA
j_gene: TRBJ1-5
abundance: NA

CDR3nt: TGTGCCAGCAGCCAGGACTACTCAGATACGCAGTATTTT
CDR3aa: CASSQDYSDTQYF
v_gene: TRBV7-2
d_gene: NA
j_gene: TRBJ2-3
abundance: NA

CDR3nt: TGCAGTGCTAGTGGAGGGCTCAGCAATCAGCCCCAGCATTTT
CDR3aa: CSASGGLSNQPQHF
v_gene: TRBV20-1
d_gene: NA
j_gene: TRBJ1-5
abundance: NA

CDR3nt: TGTGCCAGCAGCTTAGAGCCGCCGGGACAGGGTTTCTACGAGCAGTACTTC
CDR3aa: CASSLEPPGQGFYEQYF
v_gene: TRBV7-6
d_gene: TRBD1
j_gene: TRBJ2-7
abundance: NA

CDR3nt: TGTGCCAGCAGCCAAGATCAGGGCGGAGCGGGGGTCGCCGGGGAGCTGTTTTTT
CDR3aa: CASSQDQGGAGVAGELFF
v_gene: TRBV4-2
d_gene: TRBD2
j_gene: TRBJ2-2
abundance: NA

CDR3nt: TGCGCCAGCAGCTTGGTGACTAGCGGGGGGTCAGATACGCAGTATTTT
CDR3aa: CASSLVTSGGSDTQYF
v_gene: TRBV5-1
d_gene: TRBD2
j_gene: TRBJ2-3
abundance: NA

CDR3nt: TGCAGCGTTGAGACAGGGGGTAGCAATCAGCCCCAGCATTTT
CDR3aa: CSVETGGSNQPQHF
v_gene: TRBV29-1
d_gene: TRBD1
j_gene: TRBJ1-5
abundance: NA

CDR3nt: TGTGCCAGCAGTCTAGGGGGGAGGGAAGAGACCCAGTACTTC
CDR3aa: CASSLGGREETQYF
v_gene: TRBV28
d_gene: NA
j_gene: TRBJ2-5
abundance: NA

CDR3nt: TGTGCCAGTAGTGCACCCACAGGGGGCTATAGCAATCAGCCCCAGCATTTT
CDR3aa: CASSAPTGGYSNQPQHF
v_gene: TRBV19
d_gene: TRBD1
j_gene: TRBJ1-5
abundance: NA

CDR3nt: TGTGCCAGCAGCTTACGCGGGGGGTCCACAGATACGCAGTATTTT
CDR3aa: CASSLRGGSTDTQYF
v_gene: TRBV7-9
d_gene: TRBD2
j_gene: TRBJ2-3
abundance: NA